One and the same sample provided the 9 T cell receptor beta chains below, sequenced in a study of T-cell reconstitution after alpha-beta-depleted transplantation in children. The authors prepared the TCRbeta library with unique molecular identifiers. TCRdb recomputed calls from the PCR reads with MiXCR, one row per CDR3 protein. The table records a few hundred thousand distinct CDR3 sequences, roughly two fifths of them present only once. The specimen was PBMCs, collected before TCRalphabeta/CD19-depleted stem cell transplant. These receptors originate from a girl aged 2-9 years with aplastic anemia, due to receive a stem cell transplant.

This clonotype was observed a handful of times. CDR3: CASIKRTGREGQEYNEQFF. In DNA form, the CDR3 reads TGTGCCAGCATCAAAAGAACGGGGCGGGAGGGCCAGGAATACAATGAGCAGTTCTTC. The V gene is TRBV6-1, the J gene TRBJ2-1, with TRBD2 identical over 9 bases. The CDR3 length is 19 residues. V was clipped by 7 bases and J by 4 bases; unmatched bases: 20. Germline lookup yields CDR1 MNHNS and CDR2 SASEGT.

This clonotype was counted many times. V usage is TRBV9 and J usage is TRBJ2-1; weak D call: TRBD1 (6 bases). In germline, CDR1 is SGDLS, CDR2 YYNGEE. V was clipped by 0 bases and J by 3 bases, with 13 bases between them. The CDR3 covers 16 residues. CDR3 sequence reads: CASSVDPGTSYNEQFF. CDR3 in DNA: TGTGCCAGCAGCGTAGACCCGGGGACAAGCTACAATGAGCAGTTCTTC.

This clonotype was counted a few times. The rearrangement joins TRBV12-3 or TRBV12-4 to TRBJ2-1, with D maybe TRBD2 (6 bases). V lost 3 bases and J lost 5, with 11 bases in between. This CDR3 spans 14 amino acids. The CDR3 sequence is CASSFTGENNEQFF. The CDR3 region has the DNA TGTGCCAGCAGTTTCACGGGAGAGAACAATGAGCAGTTCTTC.

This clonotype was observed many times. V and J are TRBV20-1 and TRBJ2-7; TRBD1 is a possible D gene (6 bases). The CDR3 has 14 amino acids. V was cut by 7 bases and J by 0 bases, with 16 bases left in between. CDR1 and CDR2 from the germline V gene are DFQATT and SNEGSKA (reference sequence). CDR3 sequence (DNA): TGCAGTGTTTCGGACCCGACAGGCTCCTACGAGCAGTACTTC. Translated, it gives CSVSDPTGSYEQYF.

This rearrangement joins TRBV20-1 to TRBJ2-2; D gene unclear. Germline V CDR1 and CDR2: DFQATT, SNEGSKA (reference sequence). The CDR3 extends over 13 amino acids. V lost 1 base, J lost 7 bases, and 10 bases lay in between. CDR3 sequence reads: CSARGPLGGELFF. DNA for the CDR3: TGCAGTGCTAGAGGCCCCTTAGGCGGGGAGCTGTTTTTT.

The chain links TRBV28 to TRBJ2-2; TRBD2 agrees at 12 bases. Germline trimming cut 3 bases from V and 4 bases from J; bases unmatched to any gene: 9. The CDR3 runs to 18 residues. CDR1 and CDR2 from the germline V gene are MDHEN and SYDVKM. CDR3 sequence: CASSFSLAGGRPTGELFF. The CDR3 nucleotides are TGTGCCAGCAGTTTTTCGCTAGCGGGGGGGCGGCCCACCGGGGAGCTGTTTTTT.

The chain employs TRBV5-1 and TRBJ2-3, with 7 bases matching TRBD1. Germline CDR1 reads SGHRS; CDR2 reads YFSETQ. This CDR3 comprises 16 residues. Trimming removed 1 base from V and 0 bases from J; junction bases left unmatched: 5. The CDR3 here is CASSLFGTASTDTQYF. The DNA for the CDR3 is TGCGCCAGCAGCTTGTTCGGGACAGCTAGCACAGATACGCAGTATTTT.

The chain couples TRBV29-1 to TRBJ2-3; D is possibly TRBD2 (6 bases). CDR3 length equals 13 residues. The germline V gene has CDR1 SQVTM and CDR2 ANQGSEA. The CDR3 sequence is CSGAGRVSDTQYF. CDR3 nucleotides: TGCAGTGGGGCGGGGCGCGTGTCCGATACGCAGTATTTT.

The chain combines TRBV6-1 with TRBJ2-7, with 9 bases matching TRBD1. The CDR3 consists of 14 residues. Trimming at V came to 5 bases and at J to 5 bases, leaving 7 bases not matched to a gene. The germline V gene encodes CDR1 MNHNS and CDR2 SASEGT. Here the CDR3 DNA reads TGTGCCAGCAGTCCGGACAGGGGAAGGGACGAGCAGTACTTC. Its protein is CASSPDRGRDEQYF.